The source of this TCR beta chain is a study of a mutant IDH1 vaccine in newly diagnosed glioma. Across the study: Onset of vaccination occurred 4-6 weeks following radiotherapy alone, or with temozolomide cycles.

The time point was: week 11, during vaccination. Every vaccination contained 300 ug of the mutant IDH1 20-mer peptide and was paired with topical imiquimod. With 1 base clipped from V and 8 bases from J, the junction kept 7 bases outside the gene matches. This CDR3 is built from 14 residues. Per the germline V gene, CDR1 is SGHNT and CDR2 is YENEEA. Generated by immunoSEQ multiplex PCR, the TCRdb table keeps only in-frame clones and is missing some. The sample has about 23,000 clones; around three quarters are singletons. Remarks on this clone: Its matching antigen is unknown.

The chain employs TRBV11-3 and TRBJ1-2, with 7 nucleotides matching TRBD1. This TCR was recovered from a man aged 35 to 55 with glioma. This specimen was PBMCs, taken from a glioma patient whose treatment included an IDH1 peptide vaccine. The CDR3 protein is CASSLGQGRGGYTF. The CDR3, as DNA: TGTGCCAGCAGCTTAGGACAGGGAAGAGGAGGCTACACCTTC.